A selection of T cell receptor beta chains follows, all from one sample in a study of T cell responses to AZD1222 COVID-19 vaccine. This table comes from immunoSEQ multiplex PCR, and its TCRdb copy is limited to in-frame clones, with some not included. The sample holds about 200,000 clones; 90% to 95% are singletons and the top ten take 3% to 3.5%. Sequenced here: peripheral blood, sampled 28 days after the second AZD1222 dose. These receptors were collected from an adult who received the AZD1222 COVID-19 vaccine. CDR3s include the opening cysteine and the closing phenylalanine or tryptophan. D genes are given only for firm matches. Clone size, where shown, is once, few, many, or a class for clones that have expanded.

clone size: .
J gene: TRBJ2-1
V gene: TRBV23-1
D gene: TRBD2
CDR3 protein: CASNQGHPGLAGVKEDNEQFF
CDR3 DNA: TGCGCCAGCAATCAGGGCCATCCTGGACTAGCGGGGGTTAAGGAGGACAATGAGCAGTTCTTC

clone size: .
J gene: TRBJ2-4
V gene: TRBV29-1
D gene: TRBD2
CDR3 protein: CSVWRGLANAIAKNIQYF
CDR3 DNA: TGCAGCGTTTGGCGAGGACTAGCGAACGCAATAGCCAAAAACATTCAGTACTTC

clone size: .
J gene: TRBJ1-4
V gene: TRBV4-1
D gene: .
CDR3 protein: CASSQVGGMDEKLFF
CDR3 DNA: TGCGCCAGCAGCCAAGTAGGGGGGATGGACGAAAAACTGTTTTTT

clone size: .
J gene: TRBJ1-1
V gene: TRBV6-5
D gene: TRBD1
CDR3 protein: CASSYLQGTTEAFF
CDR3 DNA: TGTGCCAGCAGTTACTTACAGGGGACCACTGAAGCTTTCTTT

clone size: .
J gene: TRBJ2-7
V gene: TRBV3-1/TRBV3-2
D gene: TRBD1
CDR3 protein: CASSPGTGSYEQYF
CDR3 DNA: TGTGCCAGCAGCCCGGGGACAGGATCCTACGAGCAGTACTTC

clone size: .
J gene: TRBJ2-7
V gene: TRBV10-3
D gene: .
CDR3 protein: CATGRGGMYSYEQYF
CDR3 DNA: TGTGCCACAGGCCGTGGAGGAATGTATTCCTACGAGCAGTACTTC

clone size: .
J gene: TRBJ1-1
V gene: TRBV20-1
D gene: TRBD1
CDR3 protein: CSASQGVPEAFF
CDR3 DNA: TGCAGTGCTAGTCAGGGGGTCCCTGAAGCTTTCTTT

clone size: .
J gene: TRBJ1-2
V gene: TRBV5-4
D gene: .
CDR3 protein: CASTTPKQGNYGYTF
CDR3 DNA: TGTGCCAGCACCACTCCCAAACAGGGTAACTATGGCTACACCTTC

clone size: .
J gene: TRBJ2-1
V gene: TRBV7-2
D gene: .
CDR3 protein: CASSLSVRSYNEQFF
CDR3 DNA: TGTGCCAGCAGCTTAAGTGTGAGAAGCTACAATGAGCAGTTCTTC

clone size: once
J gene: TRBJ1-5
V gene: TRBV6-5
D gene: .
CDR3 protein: CASSTRADQPQHF
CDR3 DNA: TGTGCCAGCAGTACCAGGGCGGATCAGCCCCAGCATTTT

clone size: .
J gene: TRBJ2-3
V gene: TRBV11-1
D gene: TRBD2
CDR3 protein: CASRPRTSGYDTQYF
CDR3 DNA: TGTGCCAGCAGACCTAGGACTAGCGGGTATGATACGCAGTATTTT

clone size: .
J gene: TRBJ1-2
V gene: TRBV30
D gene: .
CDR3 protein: CAWRETGIQGYTF
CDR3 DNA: TGTGCCTGGAGAGAAACAGGGATTCAGGGCTACACCTTC

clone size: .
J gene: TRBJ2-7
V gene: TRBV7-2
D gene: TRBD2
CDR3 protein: CASSLSGRALDEQYF
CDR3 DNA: TGTGCCAGCAGCTTAAGCGGGAGGGCCTTAGACGAGCAGTACTTC

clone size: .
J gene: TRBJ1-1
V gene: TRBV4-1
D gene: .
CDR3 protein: CASSQEGGGTEAFF
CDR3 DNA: TGCGCCAGCAGCCAAGAAGGCGGAGGAACTGAAGCTTTCTTT

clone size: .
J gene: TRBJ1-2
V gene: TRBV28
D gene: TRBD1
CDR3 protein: CASSLPDRGDYGYTF
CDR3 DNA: TGTGCCAGCAGTTTGCCGGACAGGGGGGACTATGGCTACACCTTC

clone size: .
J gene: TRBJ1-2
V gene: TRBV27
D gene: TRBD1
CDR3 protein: CASSSPGQGANYGYTF
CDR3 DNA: TGTGCCAGCAGTTCGCCGGGACAGGGGGCAAACTATGGCTACACCTTC

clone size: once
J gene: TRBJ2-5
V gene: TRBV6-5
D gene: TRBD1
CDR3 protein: CASSLDRGVETQYF
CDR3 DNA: TGTGCCAGCAGTCTTGACAGGGGAGTGGAGACCCAGTACTTC

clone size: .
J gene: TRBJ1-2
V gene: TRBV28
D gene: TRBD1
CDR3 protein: CASSLGQSYGYTF
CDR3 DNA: TGTGCCAGCAGTTTGGGACAGAGCTATGGCTACACCTTC

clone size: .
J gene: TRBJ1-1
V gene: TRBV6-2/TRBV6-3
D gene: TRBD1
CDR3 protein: CASSRGQGRWRNTEAFF
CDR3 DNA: TGTGCCAGCAGCCGCGGACAGGGGAGGTGGAGGAACACTGAAGCTTTCTTT

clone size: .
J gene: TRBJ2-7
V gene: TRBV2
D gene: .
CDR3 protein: CASSGRRYEQYF
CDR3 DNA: TGTGCCAGCAGTGGGCGGAGATACGAGCAGTACTTC

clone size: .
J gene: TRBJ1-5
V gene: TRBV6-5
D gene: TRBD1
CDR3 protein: CASSADRVNQPQHF
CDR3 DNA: TGTGCCAGCAGCGCCGACAGGGTCAATCAGCCCCAGCATTTT

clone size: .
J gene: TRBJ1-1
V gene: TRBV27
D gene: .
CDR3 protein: CASSFLSENTEAFF
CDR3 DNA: TGTGCCAGCAGTTTTCTCTCTGAGAACACTGAAGCTTTCTTT

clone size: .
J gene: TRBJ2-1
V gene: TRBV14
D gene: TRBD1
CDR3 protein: CASSHGQGVTSYNEQFF
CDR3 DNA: TGTGCCAGCAGCCATGGACAGGGGGTGACATCCTACAATGAGCAGTTCTTC

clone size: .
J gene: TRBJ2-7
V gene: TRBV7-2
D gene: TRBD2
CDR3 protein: CASSLGLAGTEQYF
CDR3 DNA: TGTGCCAGCAGCTTAGGGCTAGCGGGAACCGAGCAGTACTTC

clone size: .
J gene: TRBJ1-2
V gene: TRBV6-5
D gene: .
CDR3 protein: CASSYSRTPNGYTF
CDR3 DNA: TGTGCCAGCAGTTACTCCAGGACACCCAATGGCTACACCTTC

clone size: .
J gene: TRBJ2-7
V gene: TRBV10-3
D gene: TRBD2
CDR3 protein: CASGLDYEQYF
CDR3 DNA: TGTGCCAGCGGACTAGATTACGAGCAGTACTTC

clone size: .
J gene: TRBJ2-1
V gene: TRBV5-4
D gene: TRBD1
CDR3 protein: CASSPNRGEQFF
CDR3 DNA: TGTGCCAGCAGCCCGAACAGGGGTGAGCAGTTCTTC

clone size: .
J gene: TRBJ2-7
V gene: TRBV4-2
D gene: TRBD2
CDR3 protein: CASSQELAGSSYEQYF
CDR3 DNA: TGTGCCAGCAGCCAAGAATTAGCGGGATCCTCCTACGAGCAGTACTTC

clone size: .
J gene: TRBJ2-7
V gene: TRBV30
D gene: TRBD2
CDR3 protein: CAWTPGTSGRQGEQYF
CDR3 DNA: TGTGCCTGGACCCCGGGTACTAGCGGACGGCAGGGGGAGCAGTACTTC

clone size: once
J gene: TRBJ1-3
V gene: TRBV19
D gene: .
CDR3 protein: CASSDSTGPWNTIYF
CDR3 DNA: TGTGCCAGTAGTGACTCGACAGGCCCTTGGAACACCATATATTTT

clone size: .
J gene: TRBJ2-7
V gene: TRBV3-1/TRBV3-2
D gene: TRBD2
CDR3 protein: CASSQGSGGLYEQYF
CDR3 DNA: TGTGCCAGCAGCCAAGGTTCGGGAGGGCTGTACGAGCAGTACTTC

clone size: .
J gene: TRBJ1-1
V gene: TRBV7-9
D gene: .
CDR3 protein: CASSIVRGQGPRTEAFF
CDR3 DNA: TGTGCCAGCAGCATAGTCCGGGGACAAGGTCCGAGGACTGAAGCTTTCTTT

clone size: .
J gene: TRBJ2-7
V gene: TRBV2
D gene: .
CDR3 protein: CASSARYEQYF
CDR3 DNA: TGTGCCAGCAGTGCCAGGTACGAGCAGTACTTC

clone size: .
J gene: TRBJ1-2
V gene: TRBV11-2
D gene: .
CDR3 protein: CASSPTISQPGYTF
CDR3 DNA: TGTGCCAGCAGTCCTACCATCTCCCAGCCTGGCTACACCTTC

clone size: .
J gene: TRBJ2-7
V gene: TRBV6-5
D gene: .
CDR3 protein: CASMTGPYEQYF
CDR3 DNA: TGTGCCAGCATGACCGGCCCCTACGAGCAGTACTTC

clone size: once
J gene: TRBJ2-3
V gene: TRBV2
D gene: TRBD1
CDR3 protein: CARLGQARGQGTQYF
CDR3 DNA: TGTGCCAGGCTCGGACAGGCACGGGGTCAAGGTACGCAGTATTTT

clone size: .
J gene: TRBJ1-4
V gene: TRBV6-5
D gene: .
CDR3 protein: CASSLTRSFDEKLFF
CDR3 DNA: TGTGCCAGCAGTTTAACACGGAGTTTCGATGAAAAACTGTTTTTT

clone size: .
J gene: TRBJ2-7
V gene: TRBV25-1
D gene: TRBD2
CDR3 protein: CASSETRTSGSLEQYF
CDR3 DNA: TGTGCCAGCAGTGAGACCCGGACTAGCGGGAGCCTGGAGCAGTACTTC

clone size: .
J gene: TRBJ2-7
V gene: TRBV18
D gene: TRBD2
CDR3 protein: CASSPPRGTSGSDEQYF
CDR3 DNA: TGTGCCAGCTCACCACCTAGGGGGACTAGCGGGAGCGACGAGCAGTACTTC

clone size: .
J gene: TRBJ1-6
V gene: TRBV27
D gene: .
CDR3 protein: CASSLSPTARYNSPLHF
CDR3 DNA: TGTGCCAGCAGTTTATCGCCGACAGCGAGGTATAATTCACCCCTCCACTTT

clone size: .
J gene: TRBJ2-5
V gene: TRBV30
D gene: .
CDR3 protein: CACRGEETQYF
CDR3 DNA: TGTGCCTGCAGGGGGGAAGAGACCCAGTACTTC

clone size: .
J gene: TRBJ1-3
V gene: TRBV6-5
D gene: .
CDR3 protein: CASSLGIRGNTIYF
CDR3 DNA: TGTGCCAGCAGTTTGGGGATCCGGGGGAACACCATATATTTT

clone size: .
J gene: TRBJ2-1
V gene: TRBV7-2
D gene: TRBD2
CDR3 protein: CASSFLAGYNEQFF
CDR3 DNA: TGTGCCAGCAGCTTCCTAGCGGGATACAATGAGCAGTTCTTC

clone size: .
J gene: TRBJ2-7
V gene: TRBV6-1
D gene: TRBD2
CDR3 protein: CASSELLGGIPSKYF
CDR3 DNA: TGTGCCAGCAGTGAACTCTTGGGAGGGATCCCTAGTAAGTACTTC

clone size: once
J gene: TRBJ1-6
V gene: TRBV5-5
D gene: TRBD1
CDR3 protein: CASSIRGQVYNSPLHF
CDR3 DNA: TGTGCCAGCAGCATTCGCGGACAGGTTTATAATTCACCCCTCCACTTT

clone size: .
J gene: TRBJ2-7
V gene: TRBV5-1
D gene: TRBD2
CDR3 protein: CASSLVASGGKSYEQYF
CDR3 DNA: TGCGCCAGCAGCTTGGTAGCTAGCGGAGGAAAGTCCTACGAGCAGTACTTC

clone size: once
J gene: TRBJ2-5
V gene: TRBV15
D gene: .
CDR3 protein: CATSRDFRMETQYF
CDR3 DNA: TGTGCCACCAGCAGAGATTTTAGGATGGAGACCCAGTACTTC

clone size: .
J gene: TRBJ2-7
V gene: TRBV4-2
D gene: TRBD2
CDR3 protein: CASSQEYRGGVEQYF
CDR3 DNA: TGTGCCAGCAGCCAAGAATACCGCGGGGGAGTCGAGCAGTACTTC

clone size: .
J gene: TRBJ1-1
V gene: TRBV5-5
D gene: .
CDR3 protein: CASSAAGTKNTEAFF
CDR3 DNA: TGTGCCAGCAGCGCGGCCGGGACAAAGAACACTGAAGCTTTCTTT

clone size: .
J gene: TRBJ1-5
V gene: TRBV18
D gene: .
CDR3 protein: CASSTGNSNQPQHF
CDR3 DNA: TGTGCCAGCTCGACAGGTAATAGCAATCAGCCCCAGCATTTT

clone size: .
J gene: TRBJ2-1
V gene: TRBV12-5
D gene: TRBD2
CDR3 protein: CASGLVRSGGLF
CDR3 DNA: TGTGCTAGTGGTTTGGTACGCAGCGGGGGGCTCTTC